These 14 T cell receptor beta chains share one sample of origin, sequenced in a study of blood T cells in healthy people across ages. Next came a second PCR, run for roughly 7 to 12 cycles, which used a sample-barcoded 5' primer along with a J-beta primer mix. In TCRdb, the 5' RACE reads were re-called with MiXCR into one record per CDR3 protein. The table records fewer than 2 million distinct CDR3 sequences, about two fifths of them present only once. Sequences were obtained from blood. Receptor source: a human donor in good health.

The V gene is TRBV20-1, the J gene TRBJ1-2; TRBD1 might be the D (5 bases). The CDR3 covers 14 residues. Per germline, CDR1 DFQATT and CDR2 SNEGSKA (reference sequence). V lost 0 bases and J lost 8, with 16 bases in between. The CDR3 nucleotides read TGCAGTGCTAGAGATGATATATTGGGGCACGGCTACACCTTC. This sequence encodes CSARDDILGHGYTF.

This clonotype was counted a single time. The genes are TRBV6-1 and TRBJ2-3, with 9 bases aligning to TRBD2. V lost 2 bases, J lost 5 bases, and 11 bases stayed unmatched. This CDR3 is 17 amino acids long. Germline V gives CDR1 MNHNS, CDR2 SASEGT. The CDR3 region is CASSETGTSSVRDTQYF. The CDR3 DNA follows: TGTGCCAGCAGTGAAACCGGGACTAGCTCGGTTCGAGATACGCAGTATTTT.

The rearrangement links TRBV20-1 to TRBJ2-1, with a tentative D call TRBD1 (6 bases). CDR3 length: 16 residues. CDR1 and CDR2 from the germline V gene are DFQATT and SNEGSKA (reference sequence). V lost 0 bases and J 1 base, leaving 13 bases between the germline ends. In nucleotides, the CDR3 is TGCAGTGCTAGAGATATTAGAGGACAGTCCTACAATGAGCAGTTCTTC. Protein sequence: CSARDIRGQSYNEQFF.

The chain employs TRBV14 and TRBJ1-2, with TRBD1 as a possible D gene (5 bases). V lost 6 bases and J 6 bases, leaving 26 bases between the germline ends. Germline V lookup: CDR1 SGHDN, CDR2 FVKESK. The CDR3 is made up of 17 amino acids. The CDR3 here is CASSPWGRAEDTDGYTF. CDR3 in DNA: TGTGCCAGCAGTCCTTGGGGGAGGGCAGAGGATACGGATGGCTACACCTTC.

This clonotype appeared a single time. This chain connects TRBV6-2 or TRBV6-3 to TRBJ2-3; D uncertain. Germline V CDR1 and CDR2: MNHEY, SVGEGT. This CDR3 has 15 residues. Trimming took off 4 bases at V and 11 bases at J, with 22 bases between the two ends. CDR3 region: CASSSPRAPTYEQYF. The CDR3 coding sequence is TGTGCCAGCAGTTCGCCCCGAGCGCCAACCTACGAGCAGTATTTT.

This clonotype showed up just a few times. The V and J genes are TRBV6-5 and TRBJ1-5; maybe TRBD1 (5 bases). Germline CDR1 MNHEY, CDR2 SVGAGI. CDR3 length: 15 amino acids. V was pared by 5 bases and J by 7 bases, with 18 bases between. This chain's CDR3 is CASSPRGGPRQPQHF. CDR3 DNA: TGTGCCAGCAGTCCCCGGGGGGGACCTCGACAGCCCCAGCATTTT.

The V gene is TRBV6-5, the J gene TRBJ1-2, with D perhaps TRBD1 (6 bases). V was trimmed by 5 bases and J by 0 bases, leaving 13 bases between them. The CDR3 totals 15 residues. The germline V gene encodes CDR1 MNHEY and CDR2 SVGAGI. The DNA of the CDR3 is TGTGCCAGCAGTCTCATGGGACAAACTAACTATGGCTACACCTTC. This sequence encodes CASSLMGQTNYGYTF.

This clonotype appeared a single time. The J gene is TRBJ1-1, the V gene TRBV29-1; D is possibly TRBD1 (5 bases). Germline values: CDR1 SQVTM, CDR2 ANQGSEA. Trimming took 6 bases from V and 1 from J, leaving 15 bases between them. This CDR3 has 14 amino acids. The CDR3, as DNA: TGCAGCGTCGGCCTATTGACAGCGAACACTGAAGCTTTCTTT. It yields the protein CSVGLLTANTEAFF.

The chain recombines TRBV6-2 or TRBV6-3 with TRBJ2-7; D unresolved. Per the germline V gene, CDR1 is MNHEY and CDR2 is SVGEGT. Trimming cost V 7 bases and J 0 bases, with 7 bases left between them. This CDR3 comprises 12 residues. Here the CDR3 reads CASTPASYEQYF. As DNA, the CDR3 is TGTGCCAGCACCCCTGCCTCCTACGAGCAGTACTTC.

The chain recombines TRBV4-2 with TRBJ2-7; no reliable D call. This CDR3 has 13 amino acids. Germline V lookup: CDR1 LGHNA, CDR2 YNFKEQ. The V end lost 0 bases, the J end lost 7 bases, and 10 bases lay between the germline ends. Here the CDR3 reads CASSQELAEEQYF. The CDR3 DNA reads TGTGCCAGCAGCCAAGAGTTGGCGGAGGAGCAGTACTTC.

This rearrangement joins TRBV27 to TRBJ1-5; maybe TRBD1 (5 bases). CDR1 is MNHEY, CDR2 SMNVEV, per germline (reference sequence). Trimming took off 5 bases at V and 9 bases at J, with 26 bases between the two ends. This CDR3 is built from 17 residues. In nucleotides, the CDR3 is TGTGCCAGCAGTCCCCACCCAGGGAATGGGGGGAATGGGCCCCAGCATTTT. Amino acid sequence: CASSPHPGNGGNGPQHF.

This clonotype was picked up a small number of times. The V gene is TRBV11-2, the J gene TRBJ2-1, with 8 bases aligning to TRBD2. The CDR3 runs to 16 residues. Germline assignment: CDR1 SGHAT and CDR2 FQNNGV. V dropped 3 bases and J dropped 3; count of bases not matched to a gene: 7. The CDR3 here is CASSLPGLDFYNEQFF. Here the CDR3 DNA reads TGTGCCAGCAGCTTGCCGGGACTAGATTTCTACAATGAGCAGTTCTTC.

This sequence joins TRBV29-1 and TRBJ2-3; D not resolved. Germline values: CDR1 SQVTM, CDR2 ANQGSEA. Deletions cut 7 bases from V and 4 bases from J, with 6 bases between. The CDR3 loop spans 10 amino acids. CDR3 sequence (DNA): TGCAGCGCTGCGGCAGATACGCAGTATTTT. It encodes CSAAADTQYF.

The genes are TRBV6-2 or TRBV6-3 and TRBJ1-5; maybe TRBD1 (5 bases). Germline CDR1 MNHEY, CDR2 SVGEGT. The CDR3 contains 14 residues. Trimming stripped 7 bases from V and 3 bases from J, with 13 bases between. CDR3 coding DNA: TGTGCCAGCACCCAGGGAGGATACAATCAGCCCCAGCATTTT. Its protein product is CASTQGGYNQPQHF.